Below, 24 T cell receptor beta chains from the same sample are listed, as sequenced in a study of CD8 T cells in ankylosing spondylitis. Study-wide results and limits: In ankylosing spondylitis blood, a motif of eight highly homologous TCR beta variants appeared characteristic.

TCRdb reprocessed the 5' RACE reads with MiXCR, giving one entry per CDR3 protein. The profile shows around 490,000 distinct CDR3 sequences, 5.3% of them singletons. These receptors lack a known antigen. Sequenced sample: blood, either unsorted or a sorted T cell fraction (not recorded which). These receptors all come from a male donor with ankylosing spondylitis.

This clonotype was counted at least ten times. The chain employs TRBV20-1 and TRBJ1-6, with TRBD1 as a possible D gene (6 bases). Trimming took 3 bases from V and 10 from J, leaving 13 bases between them. CDR1 and CDR2 (germline): DFQATT, SNEGSKA (reference sequence). The CDR3 runs to 13 residues. The CDR3: CSASTGRGSPLHF. The CDR3 DNA reads TGCAGTGCTAGCACAGGGAGAGGCTCACCCCTCCACTTT.

The chain links TRBV5-1 to TRBJ2-3; no clear D. With 0 bases removed from V and 5 bases from J, the gap between germline ends came to 10 bases. Germline CDR1 and CDR2: SGHRS and YFSETQ. The CDR3 runs 14 residues. Here the CDR3 DNA reads TGCGCCAGCAGCTTGGTTCCAGATGGAGATACGCAGTATTTT. As protein: CASSLVPDGDTQYF.

The sample holds many counts of this clonotype. The chain carries TRBV20-1 and TRBJ2-3, with a weak D call TRBD2 (5 bases). This CDR3 comprises 14 residues. The V gene's germline CDR1 is DFQATT and CDR2 SNEGSKA (reference sequence). The V and J ends lost 0 bases and 0 bases respectively, with 7 bases between them. CDR3 protein: CSARDQRSTDTQYF. In nucleotides, the CDR3 is TGCAGTGCTAGAGACCAGCGGAGCACAGATACGCAGTATTTT.

This clonotype came up many times. This sequence joins TRBV27 and TRBJ2-5, with D possibly matching TRBD2 (6 bases). V lost 5 bases and J 5 bases, leaving 15 bases between the germline ends. This CDR3 region has 14 residues. Germline assignment: CDR1 MNHEY and CDR2 SMNVEV (reference sequence). The CDR3 loop reads CASSNAGLLETQYF. The CDR3 nucleotides are TGTGCCAGCAGTAATGCGGGGCTGTTGGAGACCCAGTACTTC.

There are many counts of this clonotype. Compared with germline, one end of the junction differs, possibly owing to a read error. V and J are TRBV4-3 and TRBJ1-6; TRBD1 agrees at 7 bases. The CDR3 spans 13 residues. CDR1 and CDR2 from the germline V gene are LGHNA and YSLEER. The CDR3 DNA is TGCGCCAGCAGTCAAGGACAGGATTCACCCCTCCACTTT. This codes for CASSQGQDSPLHF.

In this sample, this clonotype turned up many times. The chain carries TRBV4-3 and TRBJ2-3; TRBD2 might be the D (5 bases). Trimming took off 1 base at V and 3 bases at J, with 11 bases between the two ends. CDR3 length: 15 amino acids. Per the germline V gene, CDR1 is LGHNA and CDR2 is YSLEER. CDR3 bases: TGCGCCAGCAGCCAAGCTGTGGGAGAGACAGATACGCAGTATTTT. This encodes CASSQAVGETDTQYF.

This clonotype was recorded at least ten times. The chain is built from TRBV29-1 and TRBJ1-3; a weak D match, TRBD1 (5 bases). Germline CDR1 and CDR2: SQVTM and ANQGSEA. The CDR3 has 13 amino acids. V was shortened by 2 bases and J by 2 bases, with 7 bases between the two germline ends. The DNA of the CDR3 is TGCAGCGTTGAATGGGGGGCTGGAAACACCATATATTTT. The encoded protein is CSVEWGAGNTIYF.

This clonotype was picked up many times. The chain couples TRBV5-1 to TRBJ1-1; D is perhaps TRBD1 (5 bases). The CDR3 sequence is 15 residues long. The V gene lost 4 bases and the J gene lost 4 bases, with 17 bases spanning the gap. Germline V gene sequence: CDR1 SGHRS, CDR2 YFSETQ. The DNA for the CDR3 is TGCGCCAGCAGCCCCCAGGGAGGGCCCTCCACTGAAGCTTTCTTT. Protein sequence: CASSPQGGPSTEAFF.

This clonotype was detected many times. This rearrangement joins TRBV24-1 to TRBJ2-1; 8 bases are shared with TRBD2. The CDR3 runs 18 residues. V gave up 2 bases and J gave up 3 bases; unmatched junction bases: 11. The germline gives CDR1 KGHDR, CDR2 SFDVKD. The CDR3 loop reads CATSDSAKAGEGYNEQFF. CDR3 sequence (DNA): TGTGCCACCAGTGATTCCGCCAAAGCGGGAGAGGGCTACAATGAGCAGTTCTTC.

This clonotype was found many times. The CDR3 loop reads CASSPSVFRDKKTNEQYF. CDR3 in DNA: TGCGCCAGCAGCCCGAGCGTCTTCCGGGACAAAAAGACGAACGAGCAGTACTTC. The chain recombines TRBV5-1 with TRBJ2-7; possible D gene TRBD1, 6 bases. V lost 4 bases, J lost 5 bases, and 28 bases lay in between. Germline V gives CDR1 SGHRS, CDR2 YFSETQ. CDR3 size: 18 residues.

The J gene is TRBJ2-3, the V gene TRBV24-1; D remains unclear. Germline CDR1 is KGHDR and CDR2 is SFDVKD. V was trimmed by 4 bases and J by 0 bases, leaving 16 bases between them. The CDR3 has 17 residues. The CDR3 protein is CATSELKGGRSTDTQYF. The CDR3 DNA reads as TGTGCCACCAGTGAACTTAAGGGCGGTAGGAGCACAGATACGCAGTATTTT.

This clonotype was seen repeatedly, ten times or more. The chain has TRBV6-1 and TRBJ2-7; 11 nucleotides agree with TRBD1. CDR3 length equals 14 residues. In germline, CDR1 is MNHNS, CDR2 SASEGT. The V segment lost 5 bases and the J segment 4 bases; nucleotides outside the gene matches: 4. The CDR3 loop is CASSKDRGQYEQYF. CDR3 DNA sequence: TGTGCCAGCAGTAAGGACAGGGGGCAATACGAGCAGTACTTC.

This clonotype was observed many times. This chain joins TRBV6-1 and TRBJ1-2; 7 nucleotides line up with TRBD1. This CDR3 comprises 13 residues. The trim removed 5 bases at V and 8 bases at J, leaving 8 bases unmatched. The germline CDR1 and CDR2 sequences are MNHNS and SASEGT. CDR3 protein: CASSRDRDWGYTF. CDR3 DNA: TGTGCCAGCAGTCGGGACAGAGATTGGGGCTACACCTTC.

The sample holds many counts of this clonotype. The V call is TRBV20-1, the J call TRBJ2-7; perhaps TRBD2 as D (5 bases). The V and J ends lost 6 bases and 5 bases respectively, with 14 bases between them. Germline loops: CDR1 DFQATT, CDR2 SNEGSKA (reference sequence). The CDR3 consists of 12 residues. DNA of the CDR3: TGCAGTGCCAAAGCATGGCGGGACGAGCAGTACTTC. Translation: CSAKAWRDEQYF.

The rearrangement links TRBV24-1 to TRBJ2-2; TRBD1 might be the D (7 bases). Germline CDR1 KGHDR, CDR2 SFDVKD. The CDR3 has 16 residues. V lost 3 bases and J 6 bases, leaving 16 bases between the germline ends. Written as DNA, the CDR3 is TGTGCCACCAGTGATCCCGGCAGGGGGGTCGCCGGGGAGCTGTTTTTT. It codes for CATSDPGRGVAGELFF.

This clonotype was seen many times. The chain carries TRBV11-1 and TRBJ1-3; D is unresolved. This CDR3 is built from 14 residues. Trimming stripped 10 bases from V and 0 bases from J, with 13 bases between. Germline loops: CDR1 SGHAT, CDR2 FQDESV (reference sequence). The CDR3 is CATRTGASGNTIYF. In nucleotides, the CDR3 is TGTGCCACTCGGACCGGTGCCTCTGGAAACACCATATATTTT.

This chain connects TRBV18 to TRBJ1-3; no firm D call. Germline V gene sequence: CDR1 KGHSH, CDR2 LQKENI. The CDR3 consists of 15 residues. The ends were cut back, 3 bases at V and 0 bases at J, with 9 bases in the middle. The CDR3 DNA reads TGTGCCAGCTCACCTCAGTCTGCCTCTGGAAACACCATATATTTT. Translation: CASSPQSASGNTIYF.

This chain joins TRBV20-1 and TRBJ2-3; D not resolved. V was shortened by 3 bases and J by 10 bases, with 8 bases between the two germline ends. CDR3 length: 10 residues. Germline-derived CDR1 and CDR2 are DFQATT and SNEGSKA (reference sequence). CDR3 region: CSASLRAQYF. The CDR3 nucleotides are TGCAGTGCTAGCCTCCGGGCGCAGTATTTT.

CDR3 loop: CASSFKRSDEQFF. CDR3 coding DNA: TGTGCCAGCAGCTTCAAGCGGAGTGATGAGCAGTTCTTC. This chain links TRBV11-2 with TRBJ2-1; D may be TRBD2 (5 bases). V lost 3 bases, J lost 8 bases, and 11 bases lay in between. CDR1 and CDR2 (germline): SGHAT, FQNNGV. This CDR3 comprises 13 residues.

The chain has TRBV7-2 and TRBJ2-2; 8 positions match TRBD2. Germline lookup yields CDR1 SGHTA and CDR2 FQGNSA. V lost 3 bases, J lost 2 bases, and 5 bases stayed unmatched. There are 16 residues in the CDR3. The CDR3 DNA reads as TGTGCCAGCAGCTTCACGGGAGGGGCTAACACCGGGGAGCTGTTTTTT. It is translated as CASSFTGGANTGELFF.

This clonotype appeared many times. The genes are TRBV7-8 and TRBJ1-1; a weak D match, TRBD1 (5 bases). The CDR3 extends over 14 amino acids. V dropped 2 bases and J dropped 4 bases, with 11 bases sitting between them. The V gene's germline CDR1 is SGHVS and CDR2 FQNEAQ. CDR3 protein: CASSLQGERTEAFF. In nucleotides, the CDR3 is TGTGCCAGCAGCTTACAGGGTGAACGCACTGAAGCTTTCTTT. Looking up the rest from reference TRBV7-8 and TRBJ1-1 gives the full variable domain: GAGVSQSPRYKVAKRGQDVALRCDPISGHVSLFWYQQALGQGPEFLTYFQNEAQLDKSGLPSDRFFAERPEGSVSTLKIQRTQQEDSAVYLCASSLQGERTEAFFGQGTRLTVV.

This clonotype was found many times. The genes are TRBV6-1 and TRBJ2-7, with 10 positions matching TRBD1. Germline CDR1 reads MNHNS; CDR2 reads SASEGT. The CDR3 has 14 residues. J gave up 3 bases and V 5 bases, and 4 bases lay outside the gene matches. CDR3 region: CASSRQGAGYEQYF. In DNA form, the CDR3 reads TGTGCCAGCAGTCGACAGGGGGCAGGCTACGAGCAGTACTTC.

This clonotype appeared many times. This chain joins TRBV5-6 and TRBJ1-2, with 9 bases lining up with TRBD1. The CDR3 has 13 amino acids. Trimming at V came to 1 base and at J to 8 bases, leaving 3 bases not matched to a gene. Germline CDR1 reads SGHDT; CDR2 reads YYEEEE. The CDR3 sequence: CASSLYRGRGYTF. In DNA, the CDR3 is TGTGCCAGCAGCTTGTACAGGGGGCGAGGCTACACCTTC.

This clonotype occurred many times. V is TRBV10-3 and J is TRBJ2-2; D remains unclear. Between the trimmed V and J ends, which lost 6 bases and 2 bases, there was a span of 16 bases. The germline CDR1 and CDR2 sequences are ENHRY and SYGVKD. CDR3 size: 16 residues. The CDR3 protein is CAIRVPKGSNTGELFF. The CDR3 coding sequence is TGTGCCATCAGGGTCCCAAAGGGTTCAAACACCGGGGAGCTGTTTTTT.